Here is one T cell receptor (beta chain) with its context. Its antigen is as yet unknown. The data originate from a study of T cells in Graves' hyperthyroidism and ophthalmopathy. Findings and limits, study-wide: In the blood, most expanded thyroid clonotypes above 0.001 appeared as well. For ophthalmopathy, model prediction preceded onset by a median about six months.

The junction had 6 bases not matched to a gene; V was cut back by 0 bases and J by 9 bases. The CDR3 is 16 residues long. Germline CDR1 and CDR2: LGHDT and YNNKEL (reference sequence). The TCR beta CDR3 regions underwent amplification using RNA transcripts as the source. The TCR CDR3 first-round RT-PCR relied on the HTBI primer set. TCRdb re-called the multiplex PCR reads with MiXCR, one entry per CDR3 protein. The table lists a few hundred thousand distinct CDR3 sequences, less than 20% of them singletons. Sequenced material: blood. The sequence came from a young woman with Graves' hyperthyroidism that later progressed to Graves' ophthalmopathy. This chain uses TRBV3-1 with TRBJ1-6; 9 nucleotides match TRBD1. CDR3 loop: CASSQERNRGPSPLHF. The DNA for the CDR3 is TGTGCCAGCAGCCAAGAGAGGAACAGGGGGCCTTCACCCCTCCACTTT. Looking up the rest from reference TRBV3-1 and TRBJ1-6 gives the full variable domain: DTAVSQTPKYLVTQMGNDKSIKCEQNLGHDTMYWYKQDSKKFLKIMFSYNNKELIINETVPNRFSPKSPDKAHLNLHINSLELGDSAVYFCASSQERNRGPSPLHFGNGTRLTVT.